These 24 T cell receptor beta chains came from one sample sequenced in a study of tumor and adjacent non-tumor tissue in lung cancer. No cell sorting was done before RNA was extracted from the tissue. The normal lung tissue was taken more than 3 cm from the tumor edge. The library came from three nested PCR rounds adapted from ARM-PCR protocols. TCRdb recomputed calls from the multiplex PCR reads with MiXCR, one row per CDR3 protein. The data hold roughly 120,000 distinct CDR3 sequences, with over 55% observed a single time. Sequences were obtained from distant non-tumor lung tissue. These TCRs come from a man aged 55 to 70 with non-small cell lung cancer.

This clonotype was seen many times. This chain links TRBV5-4 with TRBJ2-2; TRBD2 might be the D (6 bases). Per the germline V gene, CDR1 is SGHNT and CDR2 is YYREEE (reference sequence). This CDR3 spans 16 amino acids. Deletions cut 0 bases from V and 4 bases from J, with 13 bases between. The CDR3: CASSLAGVGGTGELFF. CDR3 sequence (DNA): TGTGCCAGCAGCTTGGCCGGGGTGGGGGGCACCGGGGAGCTGTTTTTT.

As concerns this clonotype: This could be a read error, since a much larger clone is one nucleotide away. V usage is TRBV5-5 and J usage is TRBJ1-5; D is perhaps TRBD1 (6 bases). Germline V gene sequence: CDR1 SGHKS, CDR2 YYEKEE (reference sequence). This CDR3 is built from 14 residues. This CDR3 is CASRLEARGQPQHF. In DNA, the CDR3 is TGTGCCAGCCGCTTGGAAGCCAGGGGTCAGCCCCAGCATTTT.

Note on this clonotype: One base away lies a much larger clone, so this may be a sequencing read error. The chain links TRBV13 to TRBJ1-2, with D possibly matching TRBD1 (5 bases). The CDR3 length is 13 residues. Germline values: CDR1 PRHDT, CDR2 FYEKMQ (reference sequence). V was clipped by 3 bases and J by 7 bases, with 12 bases between them. CDR3 loop: CASSLLGVSGYTF. The CDR3 nucleotides read TGTGCCAGCAGCTTGTTGGGGGTTTCTGGCTACACCTTC.

About this clonotype itself: A much more abundant neighbour one base away suggests this may be a read error. The V gene is TRBV5-1, the J gene TRBJ2-1, with 7 bases identical to TRBD2. The length of the CDR3 is 15 residues. Germline V lookup: CDR1 SGHRS, CDR2 YFSETQ. The CDR3 region is CTSSPGEGRANEQFF. As DNA, the CDR3 is TGCACCAGCAGCCCCGGGGAGGGGCGAGCCAATGAGCAGTTCTTC.

This clonotype was detected many times. V usage is TRBV6-1 and J usage is TRBJ2-1; possible D gene TRBD1, 6 bases. The V end lost 10 bases, the J end lost 8 bases, and 24 bases lay between the germline ends. Germline lookup yields CDR1 MNHNS and CDR2 SASEGT. The CDR3 contains 15 residues. CDR3: CATHRWGPNSYEQFF. As DNA, the CDR3 is TGTGCCACCCATCGCTGGGGGCCTAATTCTTATGAGCAGTTCTTC.

The genes are TRBV5-6 and TRBJ2-7; D call uncertain. V shed 4 bases and J shed 3 bases, with 14 bases lying between them. Germline V CDR1 and CDR2: SGHDT, YYEEEE. The CDR3 totals 14 residues. This CDR3 reads CASSRPVPLYEQYF. Here the CDR3 DNA reads TGTGCCAGCAGCCGGCCGGTCCCTCTCTACGAGCAGTACTTC.

This clonotype was counted many times. The rearrangement uses TRBV11-2 and TRBJ1-5; D gene ambiguous. The CDR3 is made up of 15 amino acids. Germline V gene sequence: CDR1 SGHAT, CDR2 FQNNGV. The V end was cut by 0 bases, the J end by 6 bases, with 12 bases between. In nucleotides, the CDR3 is TGTGCCAGCAGCTTAGATGGGAGGGCTGGTCAGCCCCAGCATTTT. It is translated as CASSLDGRAGQPQHF. The whole variable domain, filled in from reference TRBV11-2 and TRBJ1-5, reads EAGVAQSPRYKIIEKRQSVAFWCNPISGHATLYWYQQILGQGPKLLIQFQNNGVVDDSQLPKDRFSAERLKGVDSTLKIQPAKLEDSAVYLCASSLDGRAGQPQHFGDGTRLSIL.

By share of the sample, this clonotype is medium-sized. The CDR3 DNA reads as TGTGCCAGCAGCCGGAGGACCGGGGAGCTGTTTTTT. Its protein product is CASSRRTGELFF. The chain has TRBV11-1 and TRBJ2-2; a possible D gene is TRBD2 (5 bases). CDR1 is SGHAT and CDR2 is FQDESV in the germline V gene (reference sequence). The CDR3 loop spans 12 amino acids. The V gene lost 5 bases and the J gene lost 5 bases, with 6 bases spanning the gap. The full variable domain, with the rest looked up from reference TRBV11-1 and TRBJ2-2, is EAEVAQSPRYKITEKSQAVAFWCDPISGHATLYWYRQILGQGPELLVQFQDESVVDDSQLPKDRFSAERLKGVDSTLKIQPAELGDSAMYLCASSRRTGELFFGEGSRLTVL.

Points on this clonotype: The junction and the germline gene differ at one end; a read error may be behind it. The J gene is TRBJ1-4, the V gene TRBV11-2, with TRBD1 matching over 10 bases. From germline, CDR1 is SGHAT and CDR2 FQNNGV. The CDR3 is 16 amino acids. CDR3 DNA: TGTGCCAGTAGTCCCCGCAACGGACAGGGGGGTGAAAGACTGTTTTTT. As protein: CASSPRNGQGGERLFF.

This chain uses TRBV10-3 with TRBJ1-5; D perhaps matches TRBD1 (5 bases). The CDR3 is made up of 15 amino acids. Trimming cost V 2 bases and J 16 bases, with 24 bases left between them. Germline values: CDR1 ENHRY, CDR2 SYGVKD. CDR3 residues: CAISEGLGGDQRQHF. The CDR3 DNA is TGTGCCATCAGTGAGGGGCTCGGGGGTGATCAGCGCCAACATTTT.

This clonotype came up once. Its ends do not fully match the called genes, so a read error is possible. The V gene is TRBV7-8, the J gene TRBJ2-2, with D perhaps matching TRBD1 (5 bases). Germline V gives CDR1 SGHVS, CDR2 FQNEAQ. The CDR3 runs 16 residues. CDR3 amino acids: CASSHVTGLNTWELFF. In nucleotides, the CDR3 is TGTGCCAGCAGCCACGTAACAGGCCTCAACACCTGGGAGCTGTTTTTT.

The chain's CDR3 is CASSHPQVDSHEQYF. CDR3 nucleotide sequence: TGTGCCAGCAGCCATCCACAGGTAGATTCCCACGAGCAGTACTTC. This chain uses TRBV5-6 with TRBJ2-7; tentatively, D is TRBD1 (5 bases). CDR3 length: 15 amino acids. The germline V gene has CDR1 SGHDT and CDR2 YYEEEE. The ends were cut back, 4 bases at V and 5 bases at J, with 19 bases in the middle.

This clonotype was recorded many times. This chain connects TRBV4-3 to TRBJ2-1, with D tentatively TRBD1 (5 bases). Germline lookup yields CDR1 LGHNA and CDR2 YSLEER. The V gene lost 1 base and the J gene lost 4 bases, with 8 bases spanning the gap. This CDR3 region has 14 residues. CDR3 sequence reads: CASSQAQGYNEQFF. The DNA for the CDR3 is TGCGCCAGCAGCCAAGCTCAGGGATACAATGAGCAGTTCTTC.

As to this clonotype: This may come from a read error, since a much larger clone is one base off. The V gene is TRBV28, the J gene TRBJ1-5; TRBD1 agrees at 7 bases. The trim removed 2 bases at V and 8 bases at J, leaving 6 bases unmatched. The V gene's germline CDR1 is MDHEN and CDR2 SYDVKM. There are 14 residues in the CDR3. The CDR3 spells CASSLDRVWKPQHF. The CDR3, as DNA: TGTGCCAGCAGTTTAGACAGGGTCTGGAAGCCCCAGCATTTT.

The DNA of the CDR3 is TGCAGCATTGGGACAGCCAACGATGAGCAGTTCTTC. Amino acid sequence: CSIGTANDEQFF. The chain combines TRBV29-1 with TRBJ2-1; TRBD1 aligns across 7 bases. Germline V gene data show CDR1 as SQVTM and CDR2 as ANQGSEA. With 8 bases clipped from V and 8 bases from J, the junction kept 9 bases outside the gene matches. The CDR3 has 12 residues.

Remarks on this clonotype: Given a much more abundant clone one base away, this may be a read error. The genes are TRBV12-3 or TRBV12-4 and TRBJ1-3, with D possibly being TRBD1 (6 bases). CDR3 length equals 14 residues. V dropped 11 bases and J dropped 2 bases, with 16 bases sitting between them. The CDR3 is CASEQGVAGNTIYF. The CDR3 nucleotides are TGTGCCTCCGAACAGGGAGTCGCTGGAAACACCATATATTTT.

This chain connects TRBV5-8 to TRBJ1-5; D gene ambiguous. Germline V CDR1 and CDR2: SGHTS, YDEGEE. The CDR3 has 14 amino acids. V gave up 0 bases and J gave up 11 bases, with 15 bases separating them. The CDR3 sequence: CASSLDPGTQSQHF. The CDR3 DNA reads TGTGCCAGCAGCTTGGACCCCGGTACGCAGTCCCAGCATTTT.

Comments on this clonotype: This may arise from a read error, as a much more abundant clone is one base away. V gene TRBV5-6 combines with J gene TRBJ2-1, with a tentative D call TRBD2 (5 bases). Germline V gives CDR1 SGHDT, CDR2 YYEEEE. V was clipped by 0 bases and J by 8 bases, with 15 bases between them. This CDR3 comprises 15 residues. CDR3 sequence reads: CASSLALGLGDEQFF. The CDR3, as DNA: TGTGCCAGCAGCTTGGCCCTAGGACTTGGTGATGAGCAGTTCTTC.

Regarding this clonotype: The junction departs from the called germline gene at one end, perhaps through a read error. The chain combines TRBV5-4 with TRBJ1-6; 7 positions match TRBD1. The germline gives CDR1 SGHNT, CDR2 YYREEE (reference sequence). The CDR3 is made up of 15 amino acids. In DNA form, the CDR3 reads TGTGCCAGCAGCTTGGGGGACAGCTATAATTCATCCCTCCACTTT. It is translated as CASSLGDSYNSSLHF.

This clonotype was picked up many times. V usage is TRBV10-3 and J usage is TRBJ1-2; D gene uncertain. This CDR3 spans 14 amino acids. Germline V gene lookup returns CDR1 ENHRY and CDR2 SYGVKD. Trimming took off 3 bases at V and 2 bases at J, with 10 bases between the two ends. CDR3 region: CAISDPGLNYGYTF. The CDR3 DNA reads as TGTGCCATCAGTGATCCGGGCCTGAACTATGGCTACACCTTC.

The chain joins TRBV10-3 to TRBJ2-5; TRBD1 is a possible D gene (5 bases). The V end lost 0 bases, the J end lost 5 bases, and 10 bases lay between the germline ends. The CDR3 is 14 amino acids. Per the germline V gene, CDR1 is ENHRY and CDR2 is SYGVKD. The CDR3 is CAISESPGSETQYF. CDR3 DNA sequence: TGTGCCATCAGTGAGTCGCCAGGGTCGGAGACCCAGTACTTC.

This clonotype was seen only a few times. A much larger clone is a single base away; this may be a read error. The rearrangement uses TRBV6-5 and TRBJ2-3; TRBD2 might be the D (6 bases). V lost 6 bases to trimming and J lost 4 bases, with 14 bases between them. The germline V gene has CDR1 MNHEY and CDR2 SVGAGI. This CDR3 comprises 14 residues. In DNA, the CDR3 is TGTGCCAGCAGCCACGGGGGTACGGCAGATACGCAGTATTTT. Its translation is CASSHGGTADTQYF.

A note on this clonotype: Relative to the germline gene, one junction end is altered; a read error may explain this. The CDR3 DNA sequence: TGTGCCAGCAGCCCTACTAGTGGGGCTAGCACAGTTACGCAGTATTTT. Its translation is CASSPTSGASTVTQYF. The chain has TRBV4-2 and TRBJ2-3; D possibly matches TRBD1 or TRBD2 (5 bases each). CDR1 LGHNA and CDR2 YNFKEQ come from the germline V gene. The CDR3 totals 16 residues.

This clonotype has ten or more counts. The chain links TRBV6-1 to TRBJ2-5, with 11 positions matching TRBD2. CDR1 and CDR2 from the germline V gene are MNHNS and SASEGT. This CDR3 comprises 18 residues. Trimming at V came to 2 bases and at J to 3 bases, leaving 11 bases not matched to a gene. CDR3 DNA sequence: TGTGCCAGCAGTGAATATGGGACTAGCGGACTATTTAAAGAGACCCAGTACTTC. It specifies CASSEYGTSGLFKETQYF.